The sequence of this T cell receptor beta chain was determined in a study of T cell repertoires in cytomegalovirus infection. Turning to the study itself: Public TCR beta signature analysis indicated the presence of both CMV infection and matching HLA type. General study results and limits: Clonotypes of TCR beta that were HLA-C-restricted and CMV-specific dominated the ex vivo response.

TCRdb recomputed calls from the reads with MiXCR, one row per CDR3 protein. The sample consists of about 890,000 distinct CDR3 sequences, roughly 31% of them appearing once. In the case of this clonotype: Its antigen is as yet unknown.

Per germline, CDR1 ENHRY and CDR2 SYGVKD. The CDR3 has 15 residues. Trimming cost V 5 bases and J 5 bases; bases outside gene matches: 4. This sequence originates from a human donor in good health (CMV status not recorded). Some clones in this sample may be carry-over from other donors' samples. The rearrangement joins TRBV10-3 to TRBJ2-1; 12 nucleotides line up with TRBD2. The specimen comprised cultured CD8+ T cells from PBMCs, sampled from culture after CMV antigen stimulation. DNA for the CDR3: TGTGCCATCAGTAGACTAGCGGGGGTGAACAATGAGCAGTTCTTC. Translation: CAISRLAGVNNEQFF.